The subject of this entry is one T cell receptor beta chain. This clone was recorded once. Its recognized antigen is unknown. No much larger clone is present one base from it, and per-base qualities are unavailable. Two independent genomic DNA replicates were amplified for each sample, with roughly 0.5 ug used for blood and approximately 1.5 ug for tumor or normal breast. TCRB sequencing of genomic DNA was carried out with the ImmunoSeq Intro kit according to the manufacturer's instructions. Multiplex PCR ran 30 to 40 cycles with proprietary primers and spike-in control sequences for absolute quantification. Single-end 150-bp reads were used to sequence an 87-bp fragment covering the CDR3 and the flanking V and J genes. Each lane of an Illumina MiSeq using version 3.0 chemistry carried seven multiplexed samples, with two replicates per sample. The original pipeline was this. Raw data were processed with the vendor's proprietary pipeline, and both replicates were merged into a single result per sample. Clonotypes were defined as productive rearrangements sharing the V-gene family, CDR3 amino acid sequence and J-gene segment. Clonality was computed as 1 minus the normalized Shannon entropy (Pielou evenness) of TCRB abundances. To estimate T cell density, the total number of templates was divided by the number of input cells, which was inferred from the amount of DNA input. Recon with default parameters was used to estimate total repertoire diversity and clonality. Tumor-enriched clonotypes were defined as having over 0.1% abundance in tumor and at least 32-fold higher abundance than in normal breast. Not all clones reach the TCRdb copy of this immuneACCESS table, which keeps in-frame sequences only. Checked studies attribute under half of the gap to unresolved V genes and leave the rest unexplained. V, J and clone size are those of that table, while D and trimming were read from the DNA. The sample yields some 10,000 clones; around 79% were counted once. Under 9.5% of the sample is held by the ten biggest clonotypes.

These data belong to a study of early stage breast cancer tumors (dated by TCRdb to about 2017). Context from the whole study: Of the roughly 17 invasive breast tumors, about a dozen were found to be estrogen receptor-positive, progesterone receptor-positive and HER2-negative. Of the roughly 12 ER+/PR+/HER2- tumors, eight were classified as invasive ductal carcinomas and four as invasive lobular carcinomas. On average, each sample had 8.5 to 10-fold read coverage. A total of 2,651,842 templates, representing about 1.1 million unique clonotypes, were detected across all samples. General findings and caveats noted by the study authors: Greater similarity was observed between blood and normal breast repertoires than between blood and tumor repertoires, and tumor was distinguished from normal in about 85% of the 16 patients when each tissue was compared with blood. Enriched TCRB sequences shared across patients were found to be mostly commonly generated sequences that were unlikely to play an important role in the tumor microenvironment. Compared with adjacent normal breast tissue, tumors had roughly 2.5-fold higher T cell density and higher clonality. The small cohort size prevented analysis by tumor subtype. Chain pairing and functional markers such as CD4, CD8 and FOXP3 were missed by bulk genomic DNA sequencing of unsorted cells.

Adjacent normal breast tissue was collected 2-4 cm away from the tumor, rinsed in PBS and stored in prechilled RNAlater. Because normal breast tissue has high lipid content and low cell density, about 100-320 mg of normal breast tissue was often needed to obtain enough DNA. The study profiled bulk TCR beta-chain repertoires in matched peripheral blood, tumor and adjacent normal breast tissue taken from more than 15 patients with early-stage breast cancer. Genomic DNA was extracted with the Qiagen AllPrep DNA/RNA Mini kit. Taken from cysteine to phenylalanine, the CDR3 has 18 residues. The sequence is cut down to CDR3 DNA, 54 bases in frame from base 1. V ends up 1 base short and J 5 bases short, with an unmatched junction base count of 13. CDR1 SGHVS and CDR2 FQNEAQ were looked up in the germline V gene.

The clonotype was recovered from a person aged 35 to 50 with breast cancer. The rearrangement joined TRBV7-8 to TRBJ2-1; the central 8 bases match TRBD2. Specimen: normal breast tissue next to the tumor. The CDR3 region reads CASSLEFSGTVIDNEQFF. The DNA sequence is as follows: TGTGCCAGCAGCTTAGAGTTTAGCGGGACCGTAATAGACAATGAGCAGTTCTTC.